The 20 T cell receptor beta chains below were found in one sample sequenced in a study of blood T cell repertoires in COVID-19. Clones were sequenced by immunoSEQ multiplex PCR, and TCRdb holds only the in-frame ones, with some missing. The repertoire holds roughly 300,000 clones, with 70% to 90% as singletons. The sequenced material came from PBMCs or T cells enriched from blood (not recorded which). These receptors were obtained from a woman aged 40 to 50 with acute COVID-19.

The chain is built from TRBV7-6 and TRBJ2-5; unclear D gene. Trimming left V 4 bases short and J 3 bases short, with 3 bases between. This CDR3 is built from 11 residues. CDR1 is SGHVS, CDR2 FNYEAQ, per germline. CDR3 nucleotide sequence: TGTGCCAGCAGCTCCGAAGAGACCCAGTACTTC. This translates into CASSSEETQYF.

This CDR3 reads CASSQLWTGDPYEQYF. DNA for the CDR3: TGCGCCAGCAGCCAATTGTGGACAGGGGATCCCTACGAGCAGTACTTC. The chain carries TRBV4-3 and TRBJ2-7; 9 nucleotides line up with TRBD1. Germline V CDR1 and CDR2: LGHNA, YSLEER. J was trimmed by 2 bases and V by 2 bases; bases with no gene match: 7. This CDR3 contains 16 residues.

This chain connects TRBV12-3 or TRBV12-4 to TRBJ2-2; D might be TRBD2 (6 bases). V shed 10 bases and J shed 8 bases, with 17 bases lying between them. CDR3 length equals 13 residues. As DNA, the CDR3 is TGTGCCACTGGGGGGAAGTTGTATGGGGAGCTGTTTTTT. Protein product: CATGGKLYGELFF.

The chain carries TRBV6-6 and TRBJ2-7; TRBD2 might be the D (5 bases). This CDR3 is 13 amino acids long. CDR1 is MNHNY, CDR2 SVGAGI, per germline (reference sequence). Trimming stripped 6 bases from V and 2 bases from J, with 11 bases between. The CDR3 here is CASRGGGTYEQYF. DNA for the CDR3: TGTGCCAGCAGGGGTGGAGGTACCTACGAGCAGTACTTC.

This chain connects TRBV2 to TRBJ2-5; D gene ambiguous. Deletions cut 6 bases from V and 1 base from J, with 3 bases between. This CDR3 has 11 residues. In germline, CDR1 is SNHLY, CDR2 FYNNEI. The CDR3 nucleotides are TGTGCCAGCAGGGCCCAAGAGACCCAGTACTTC. Translation gives CASRAQETQYF.

The chain employs TRBV15 and TRBJ2-2, with TRBD2 identical over 11 bases. Germline V CDR1 and CDR2: LNHNV, YYDKDF (reference sequence). Unmatched junction bases numbered 29, after V lost 5 bases and J lost 3 bases. The length of the CDR3 is 24 residues. In DNA form, the CDR3 reads TGTGCCACCAGCGGAGCTAAGGCCAGGGGGTTTCTCCAAACTAGCGGGGGATACACCGGGGAGCTGTTTTTT. Translation: CATSGAKARGFLQTSGGYTGELFF.

This clone was picked up one time. J is TRBJ2-3 and V is TRBV9, with D possibly TRBD1 on 6 matching bases. With 0 bases removed from V and 9 bases from J, the gap between germline ends came to 8 bases. The CDR3 totals 12 residues. Germline V gene data show CDR1 as SGDLS and CDR2 as YYNGEE. In nucleotides, the CDR3 is TGTGCCAGCAGCGTAGCAGGGGAAACGCAGTATTTT. Encoded protein: CASSVAGETQYF. The entire variable domain, with the rest obtained from reference TRBV9 and TRBJ2-3, is as follows: DSGVTQTPKHLITATGQRVTLRCSPRSGDLSVYWYQQSLDQGLQFLIQYYNGEERAKGNILERFSAQQFPDLHSELNLSSLELGDSALYFCASSVAGETQYFGPGTRLTVL.

V gene TRBV5-1 combines with J gene TRBJ1-4; TRBD1 might be the D (6 bases). In germline, CDR1 is SGHRS, CDR2 YFSETQ. V was pared by 5 bases and J by 3 bases, with 17 bases between. The CDR3 is made up of 16 amino acids. Written as DNA, the CDR3 is TGCGCCAGCAGATCGGGGGGCGGTCGCCCTAATGAAAAACTGTTTTTT. Translating it yields CASRSGGGRPNEKLFF.

The rearrangement joins TRBV7-9 to TRBJ2-7, with 9 positions matching TRBD1. With 5 bases clipped from V and 2 bases from J, the junction kept 4 bases outside the gene matches. From germline, CDR1 is SEHNR and CDR2 FQNEAQ (reference sequence). The CDR3 totals 14 residues. This CDR3 is CASSRDRGAYEQYF. The CDR3 nucleotides read TGTGCCAGCAGCCGCGACAGGGGGGCCTACGAGCAGTACTTC.

The chain combines TRBV13 with TRBJ2-7, with D maybe TRBD2 (6 bases). Germline V lookup: CDR1 PRHDT, CDR2 FYEKMQ (reference sequence). This CDR3 contains 14 residues. Deletions cut 0 bases from V and 4 bases from J, with 10 bases between. This CDR3 is CASSLGGGIYEQYF. In DNA form, the CDR3 reads TGTGCCAGCAGCTTAGGTGGAGGGATTTACGAGCAGTACTTC.

A note on this clone: The sample holds other DNA sequences that translate to the same CDR3. CDR3 bases: TGTGCCAGCAGTTTGGGACAGATCTATGGCTACACCTTC. Protein product: CASSLGQIYGYTF. The chain is built from TRBV12-3 or TRBV12-4 and TRBJ1-2; TRBD1 aligns across 7 bases. This CDR3 has 13 amino acids. J gave up 4 bases and V 3 bases, and 2 bases lay outside the gene matches.

This chain connects TRBV4-1 to TRBJ2-1; D possibly corresponds to TRBD2 (7 bases). CDR1 and CDR2 from the germline V gene are MGHRA and YSYEKL. CDR3 length: 15 residues. The V gene lost 4 bases and the J gene lost 6 bases, with 16 bases spanning the gap. The CDR3: CASSLTGGYGNEQFF. In DNA, the CDR3 is TGCGCCAGCAGCCTGACGGGGGGCTACGGCAATGAGCAGTTCTTC.

The genes are TRBV4-1 and TRBJ2-7, with 7 bases that match TRBD2. Germline V gene lookup returns CDR1 MGHRA and CDR2 YSYEKL. The CDR3 length is 15 residues. V trimming: 0 bases; J trimming: 3 bases; junction bases outside the gene matches: 5. This CDR3 is CASSQDVGTNYEQYF. CDR3 coding DNA: TGCGCCAGCAGCCAAGATGTGGGGACTAACTACGAGCAGTACTTC.

V usage is TRBV5-6 and J usage is TRBJ1-6; TRBD1 matches 9 bases. The germline CDR1 and CDR2 sequences are SGHDT and YYEEEE. V shed 4 bases, J shed 0 bases, and the junction held 8 bases outside the gene matches. The CDR3 has 18 residues. CDR3 protein: CASSQDRGQSSYNSPLHF. CDR3 DNA sequence: TGTGCCAGCAGCCAGGACAGGGGACAGAGCTCCTATAATTCACCCCTCCACTTT.

The V and J genes are TRBV19 and TRBJ1-1; TRBD1 agrees at 9 bases. Trimming at V came to 4 bases and at J to 1 base, leaving 7 bases not matched to a gene. Looked up from germline, CDR1 is LNHDA and CDR2 is SQIVND (reference sequence). The CDR3 loop spans 16 amino acids. The CDR3 bases are TGTGCCAGTAGTAAAAGTCCGGGACAGGGGAACACTGAAGCTTTCTTT. Protein product: CASSKSPGQGNTEAFF.

The chain carries TRBV19 and TRBJ2-1, with TRBD2 matching over 9 bases. The CDR3 sequence is 17 residues long. With V trimmed by 8 bases and J by 2 bases, 13 bases remained unmatched. Germline assignment: CDR1 LNHDA and CDR2 SQIVND (reference sequence). CDR3 sequence: CASSRLLAGSTYNEQFF. The DNA of the CDR3 is TGTGCCAGTTCCCGGCTTCTAGCGGGATCCACCTACAATGAGCAGTTCTTC.

The chain employs TRBV23-1 and TRBJ2-7, with a tentative D call TRBD2 (7 bases). TRBV23-1 is an ORF, and what it does is uncertain. V lost 6 bases and J lost 0, with 30 bases in between. This CDR3 region has 20 residues. The CDR3 region is CASSPLRQASELAASYEQYF. The CDR3 nucleotides read TGCGCCAGCAGCCCGCTACGACAGGCATCCGAGCTAGCGGCCTCCTACGAGCAGTACTTC.

J is TRBJ1-1 and V is TRBV7-9; 7 nucleotides match TRBD1. V dropped 3 bases and J dropped 7; count of bases not matched to a gene: 17. The CDR3 extends over 17 amino acids. Germline V lookup: CDR1 SEHNR, CDR2 FQNEAQ (reference sequence). In nucleotides, the CDR3 is TGTGCCAGCAGCTTCAGTAGCCTCGACAGGGTCCGGAATGAAGCTTTCTTT. Protein: CASSFSSLDRVRNEAFF.

The gene calls are TRBV7-3 and TRBJ2-3; 11 bases match TRBD2. Per the germline V gene, CDR1 is SGHTA and CDR2 is FQGTGA. The V gene end was trimmed by 5 bases and the J gene end by 1 base; junction bases not matched to a gene: 2. This CDR3 has 15 residues. The CDR3 is CASSVSGGGTDTQYF. The DNA of the CDR3 is TGTGCCAGCAGCGTTAGCGGGGGGGGCACAGATACGCAGTATTTT.

The chain joins TRBV18 to TRBJ1-1; D not resolved. The CDR3 runs 12 residues. CDR1 and CDR2 (germline): KGHSH, LQKENI. V was shortened by 3 bases and J by 3 bases, with 5 bases between the two germline ends. CDR3 sequence (DNA): TGTGCCAGCTCACCGTCAGACACTGAAGCTTTCTTT. Protein sequence: CASSPSDTEAFF. Drawing the rest from reference TRBV18 and TRBJ1-1, the complete variable domain is NAGVMQNPRHLVRRRGQEARLRCSPMKGHSHVYWYRQLPEEGLKFMVYLQKENIIDESGMPKERFSAEFPKEGPSILRIQQVVRGDSAAYFCASSPSDTEAFFGQGTRLTVV.